Below, 10 T cell receptor beta chains from the same sample are listed, as sequenced in a study of T cell changes during pregnancy in multiple sclerosis. Generated by immunoSEQ multiplex PCR, the TCRdb table keeps only in-frame clones and is missing some. The sample lists 40,000 to 55,000 clones; 91% were seen once. The sequences come from CD8+ T cells from peripheral blood mononuclear cells, collected after pregnancy. These receptors were taken from a female donor with multiple sclerosis, enrolled in a pregnancy study.

The sample holds many counts of this clone. This chain uses TRBV4-2 with TRBJ1-4; TRBD1 matches 10 bases. Trimming cost V 1 base and J 7 bases; bases outside gene matches: 6. The CDR3 has 16 residues. Per the germline V gene, CDR1 is LGHNA and CDR2 is YNFKEQ. The CDR3 sequence is CASSQGEGTGAEKLFF. CDR3 DNA sequence: TGTGCCAGCAGCCAAGGAGAAGGGACAGGGGCTGAAAAACTGTTTTTT.

The rearrangement joins TRBV10-3 to TRBJ1-1; maybe TRBD1 (5 bases). The CDR3 extends over 14 amino acids. V lost 4 bases, J lost 4 bases, and 13 bases lay in between. Germline-derived CDR1 and CDR2 are ENHRY and SYGVKD. The CDR3 bases are TGTGCCATCAGTGGAGGCGGGGGTGGCACTGAAGCTTTCTTT. It is translated as CAISGGGGGTEAFF.

This chain joins TRBV13 and TRBJ1-5, with D maybe TRBD1 (6 bases). From germline, CDR1 is PRHDT and CDR2 FYEKMQ (reference sequence). With 0 bases removed from V and 2 bases from J, the gap between germline ends came to 11 bases. The CDR3 totals 16 residues. The CDR3 DNA reads TGTGCCAGCAGCTTAGGGGGGACATACCGCAATCAGCCCCAGCATTTT. As protein: CASSLGGTYRNQPQHF.

The chain employs TRBV7-9 and TRBJ2-7; TRBD2 matches at 11 bases. Germline V gene data show CDR1 as SEHNR and CDR2 as FQNEAQ (reference sequence). V gave up 0 bases and J gave up 3 bases; unmatched junction bases: 7. The CDR3 has 17 residues. The chain's CDR3 is CASSLARGLADHYEQYF. DNA of the CDR3: TGTGCCAGCAGCTTAGCGCGGGGACTAGCGGATCACTACGAGCAGTACTTC.

Worth noting for this clone: This sample also contains other DNA sequences that code for the same CDR3. V usage is TRBV30 and J usage is TRBJ2-2; 9 bases map to TRBD1. V dropped 3 bases and J dropped 6; count of bases not matched to a gene: 5. The germline gives CDR1 GTSNPN, CDR2 SVGIG (reference sequence). This CDR3 has 14 residues. The CDR3, as DNA: TGTGCCTGGAGCGCTACAGGGGGCCCCGGGGAGCTGTTTTTT. This translates into CAWSATGGPGELFF.

This clone has just a few counts. The genes are TRBV13 and TRBJ1-3; D gene uncertain. Germline CDR1 reads PRHDT; CDR2 reads FYEKMQ (reference sequence). V lost 3 bases, J lost 4 bases, and 4 bases lay in between. The CDR3 has 12 amino acids. The CDR3 region is CASSFQGNTIYF. The CDR3, as DNA: TGTGCCAGCAGCTTTCAGGGAAACACCATATATTTT.

DNA of the CDR3: TGTGCCAGCAGGACACAAGGATCGAACACTGAAGCTTTCTTT. It codes for CASRTQGSNTEAFF. The chain couples TRBV27 to TRBJ1-1, with D unresolved. V shed 6 bases and J shed 1 base, with 12 bases lying between them. The CDR3 covers 14 residues. CDR1 is MNHEY and CDR2 is SMNVEV in the germline V gene (reference sequence).

The chain has TRBV9 and TRBJ2-2, with D possibly TRBD2 on 5 matching bases. Germline V gene sequence: CDR1 SGDLS, CDR2 YYNGEE. With 2 bases removed from V and 7 bases from J, the gap between germline ends came to 12 bases. This CDR3 has 14 residues. The CDR3: CASSVSLRDGELFF. The CDR3, as DNA: TGTGCCAGCAGCGTCTCGCTTCGGGACGGGGAGCTGTTTTTT.

In this sample, this clone turned up once. This chain links TRBV5-6 with TRBJ1-4; D call uncertain. CDR1 and CDR2 (germline): SGHDT, YYEEEE. CDR3 length: 13 residues. The ends were cut back, 1 base at V and 5 bases at J, with 6 bases in the middle. CDR3 in amino acids: CASSLSVNEKLFF. For the CDR3, the DNA is TGTGCCAGCAGCTTGAGCGTGAATGAAAAACTGTTTTTT. Complete variable domain (other parts from reference TRBV5-6 and TRBJ1-4): DAGVTQSPTHLIKTRGQQVTLRCSPKSGHDTVSWYQQALGQGPQFIFQYYEEEERQRGNFPDRFSGHQFPNYSSELNVNALLLGDSALYLCASSLSVNEKLFFGSGTQLSVL.

The chain recombines TRBV4-2 with TRBJ1-1; no firm D call. V lost 1 base, J lost 2 bases, and 11 bases lay in between. The germline V gene has CDR1 LGHNA and CDR2 YNFKEQ. This CDR3 is built from 15 residues. The CDR3 sequence: CASSQVGAENTEAFF. The DNA for the CDR3 is TGTGCCAGCAGCCAAGTGGGAGCGGAAAACACTGAAGCTTTCTTT.